One and the same sample provided the 29 T cell receptor beta chains below, sequenced in a study of blood T cell repertoires in COVID-19. The table came from immunoSEQ multiplex PCR; TCRdb's copy has only in-frame clones and leaves some out. The repertoire holds 130,000 to 150,000 clones, with around 80% as singletons. The specimen was peripheral blood. The origin of the receptors is a man older than 75 with acute or convalescent COVID-19.

This rearrangement joins TRBV28 to TRBJ1-1; no firm D call. V gave up 6 bases and J gave up 1 base, with 9 bases separating them. This CDR3 is 13 amino acids long. CDR1 is MDHEN and CDR2 is SYDVKM in the germline V gene. The CDR3: CASSPWANTEAFF. The CDR3 DNA sequence: TGTGCCAGCAGCCCTTGGGCGAACACTGAAGCTTTCTTT.

This sequence joins TRBV11-1 and TRBJ2-3; D gene uncertain. Germline-derived CDR1 and CDR2 are SGHAT and FQDESV (reference sequence). The V and J ends lost 4 bases and 6 bases respectively, with 20 bases between them. The CDR3 runs to 16 residues. The CDR3 region is CASSYQPTTAGDTQYF. CDR3 nucleotide sequence: TGTGCCAGCAGCTACCAACCTACTACCGCCGGGGATACGCAGTATTTT. Full variable domain (missing parts from reference TRBV11-1 and TRBJ2-3): EAEVAQSPRYKITEKSQAVAFWCDPISGHATLYWYRQILGQGPELLVQFQDESVVDDSQLPKDRFSAERLKGVDSTLKIQPAELGDSAMYLCASSYQPTTAGDTQYFGPGTRLTVL.

This chain connects TRBV6-2 or TRBV6-3 to TRBJ1-4; a possible D gene is TRBD1 (5 bases). The CDR3 length is 20 residues. CDR1 is MNHEY and CDR2 is SVGEGT in the germline V gene. Trimming left V 5 bases short and J 0 bases short, with 25 bases between. CDR3 sequence: CASSPLIGRVKNATNEKLFF. For the CDR3, the DNA is TGTGCCAGCAGTCCACTAATAGGCAGGGTAAAAAATGCAACTAATGAAAAACTGTTTTTT.

The chain has TRBV11-2 and TRBJ1-4; D call uncertain. This CDR3 spans 15 amino acids. Germline CDR1 and CDR2: SGHAT and FQNNGV. V was clipped by 5 bases and J by 6 bases, with 16 bases between them. The CDR3 loop is CASSPESLRHEKLFF. The CDR3 nucleotides read TGTGCCAGCAGCCCAGAGAGTCTCAGGCATGAAAAACTGTTTTTT.

This clone has just one count. The chain carries TRBV28 and TRBJ1-5; the D is unclear. V lost 5 bases and J lost 7, with 12 bases in between. Germline V CDR1 and CDR2: MDHEN, SYDVKM. The CDR3 sequence is 13 residues long. CDR3 residues: CASSPLSFQPQHF. For the CDR3, the DNA is TGTGCCAGCAGTCCCCTAAGTTTCCAGCCCCAGCATTTT. The variable domain in full, completed from reference TRBV28 and TRBJ1-5, reads DVKVTQSSRYLVKRTGEKVFLECVQDMDHENMFWYRQDPGLGLRLIYFSYDVKMKEKGDIPEGYSVSREKKERFSLILESASTNQTSMYLCASSPLSFQPQHFGDGTRLSIL.

V gene TRBV24-1 combines with J gene TRBJ1-2; D uncertain. Germline V gene data show CDR1 as KGHDR and CDR2 as SFDVKD. V shed 5 bases and J shed 4 bases, with 13 bases lying between them. This CDR3 is built from 14 residues. CDR3 protein: CATSGPTLAYGYTF. In DNA, the CDR3 is TGTGCCACCAGTGGCCCGACTTTAGCCTATGGCTACACCTTC.

The V call is TRBV4-1, the J call TRBJ1-2; D gene uncertain. This CDR3 comprises 16 residues. Germline loops: CDR1 MGHRA, CDR2 YSYEKL. Trimming removed 2 bases at V and 3 bases at J, with 16 bases between. The CDR3 nucleotides are TGCGCCAGCAGCCAAACGGTAGACTACATTTACTATGGCTACACCTTC. It translates to CASSQTVDYIYYGYTF.

The chain has TRBV6-1 and TRBJ1-2; 7 nucleotides align to TRBD1. The trim removed 3 bases at V and 7 bases at J, leaving 5 bases unmatched. CDR1 and CDR2 (germline): MNHNS, SASEGT. The CDR3 is made up of 13 amino acids. CDR3 in DNA: TGTGCCAGCAGTGACCCGACAGGGCCTGGCTACACCTTC. The encoded protein is CASSDPTGPGYTF.

This clone has a handful of counts. The V gene is TRBV18, the J gene TRBJ1-2; TRBD1 agrees at 7 bases. CDR3 size: 14 residues. The germline gives CDR1 KGHSH, CDR2 LQKENI. J gave up 6 bases and V 0 bases, and 4 bases lay outside the gene matches. Here the CDR3 reads CASSPPPGGNGYTF. For the CDR3, the DNA is TGTGCCAGCTCACCACCGCCAGGGGGGAATGGCTACACCTTC.

This clone was seen only once. V usage is TRBV7-8 and J usage is TRBJ2-7; 7 bases align to TRBD2. The CDR3 is made up of 15 amino acids. The V gene's germline CDR1 is SGHVS and CDR2 FQNEAQ. V gave up 2 bases and J gave up 0 bases; unmatched junction bases: 4. The DNA for the CDR3 is TGTGCCAGCAGCTTATTGCGGGGGAGCTCCTACGAGCAGTACTTC. Protein: CASSLLRGSSYEQYF.

The V gene is TRBV6-6, the J gene TRBJ1-5, with D tentatively TRBD1 (6 bases). Germline assignment: CDR1 MNHNY and CDR2 SVGAGI (reference sequence). Trimming removed 6 bases from V and 1 base from J, with 10 bases in between. This CDR3 is built from 14 residues. CDR3 loop: CASSGQQSNQPQHF. CDR3 in DNA: TGTGCCAGCAGCGGACAGCAAAGCAATCAGCCCCAGCATTTT.

Comment on this clone: An end of the junction differs from the germline gene, which may be a read error. Within the sample, other DNA sequences also encode this same CDR3. The rearrangement joins TRBV29-1 to TRBJ2-7, with a possible D match to TRBD1 (6 bases). The CDR3 has 12 residues. Germline CDR1 reads SQVTM; CDR2 reads ANQGSEA. Here the CDR3 DNA reads TGCAGCGTTGAAGTACAGGGCTACGAACAGTACTTC. It specifies CSVEVQGYEQYF.

The chain joins TRBV2 to TRBJ2-7; 8 nucleotides match TRBD1. The CDR3 covers 14 residues. J lost 0 bases, V lost 4 bases, and 2 bases had no gene match. Germline V gene sequence: CDR1 SNHLY, CDR2 FYNNEI. CDR3 DNA sequence: TGTGCCAGCAGTGGGACAGGGTTCTCCTACGAGCAGTACTTC. Translating it yields CASSGTGFSYEQYF.

The chain joins TRBV6-2 or TRBV6-3 to TRBJ2-1; the match to TRBD1 covers 9 bases. This CDR3 contains 15 residues. Trimming cost V 4 bases and J 6 bases; bases outside gene matches: 7. CDR1 and CDR2 (germline): MNHEY, SVGEGT. CDR3 amino acids: CASSSDRGTGNEQFF. The CDR3 DNA reads TGTGCCAGCAGTTCCGACAGGGGGACGGGCAATGAGCAGTTCTTC.

This sequence joins TRBV3-1 (or the pseudogene TRBV3-2) and TRBJ1-1; D perhaps matches TRBD1 (5 bases). Germline assignment: CDR1 LGHDT and CDR2 YNNKEL (reference sequence). Trimming stripped 5 bases from V and 7 bases from J, with 17 bases between. The CDR3 has 14 amino acids. The CDR3 here is CASSSREGLSEAFF. The CDR3 region has the DNA TGTGCCAGCAGCTCCAGGGAAGGGCTGAGTGAAGCTTTCTTT.

CDR3: CAFQRGRSTDTQYF. CDR3 in DNA: TGTGCCTTTCAGCGGGGGAGAAGCACAGATACGCAGTATTTT. The gene calls are TRBV5-4 and TRBJ2-3, with 8 bases that match TRBD2. J lost 0 bases, V lost 10 bases, and 7 bases had no gene match. This CDR3 comprises 14 residues. Germline V gene lookup returns CDR1 SGHNT and CDR2 YYREEE (reference sequence).

The chain joins TRBV29-1 to TRBJ2-7; 7 nucleotides align to TRBD1. The CDR3 sequence is 14 residues long. Trimming cost V 6 bases and J 5 bases; bases outside gene matches: 13. Germline V lookup: CDR1 SQVTM, CDR2 ANQGSEA. CDR3 sequence reads: CSVAKTGPRDEQYF. In DNA form, the CDR3 reads TGCAGCGTAGCAAAGACAGGGCCGAGGGACGAGCAGTACTTC.

The chain combines TRBV28 with TRBJ1-4; TRBD1 might be the D (6 bases). The V and J ends lost 2 bases and 5 bases respectively, with 9 bases between them. Germline lookup yields CDR1 MDHEN and CDR2 SYDVKM. The CDR3 runs 14 residues. CDR3 coding DNA: TGTGCCAGCAGTTTAAGGGGGGGAAATGAAAAACTGTTTTTT. It encodes CASSLRGGNEKLFF. Using reference TRBV28 and TRBJ1-4 for the parts outside the CDR3, the full variable domain is DVKVTQSSRYLVKRTGEKVFLECVQDMDHENMFWYRQDPGLGLRLIYFSYDVKMKEKGDIPEGYSVSREKKERFSLILESASTNQTSMYLCASSLRGGNEKLFFGSGTQLSVL.

The V call is TRBV20-1, the J call TRBJ2-1; perhaps TRBD2 as D (5 bases). This CDR3 is 10 amino acids long. Trimming pared 5 bases from V and 9 bases from J, leaving 8 bases between. Germline CDR1 is DFQATT and CDR2 is SNEGSKA (reference sequence). CDR3 sequence reads: CSAGLAEQFF. CDR3 DNA sequence: TGCAGTGCTGGGCTAGCTGAGCAGTTCTTC.

V gene TRBV27 combines with J gene TRBJ2-3; D possibly corresponds to TRBD2 (6 bases). V was pared by 8 bases and J by 2 bases, with 14 bases between. Germline values: CDR1 MNHEY, CDR2 SMNVEV (reference sequence). The CDR3 totals 14 residues. As DNA, the CDR3 is TGTGCCAGCTCATTCGGGGGAACCACAGATACGCAGTATTTT. Protein sequence: CASSFGGTTDTQYF.

The chain links TRBV5-4 to TRBJ2-2; D is perhaps TRBD2 (5 bases). Germline values: CDR1 SGHNT, CDR2 YYREEE (reference sequence). V was cut by 7 bases and J by 0 bases, with 13 bases left in between. The CDR3 spans 15 residues. The CDR3 nucleotides read TGTGCCAGCTCTGGTTCGGGGTCGAACACCGGGGAGCTGTTTTTT. It encodes CASSGSGSNTGELFF.

In this sample, this clone turned up a few times. This chain connects TRBV28 to TRBJ2-6, with D tentatively TRBD1 (6 bases). V lost 6 bases and J 4 bases, leaving 13 bases between the germline ends. This CDR3 spans 15 amino acids. The V gene's germline CDR1 is MDHEN and CDR2 SYDVKM. The DNA for the CDR3 is TGTGCCAGCAGATACAGGGTTACCGGGGCCAACGTCCTGACTTTC. This codes for CASRYRVTGANVLTF.

This clone was seen a single time. The chain recombines TRBV5-1 with TRBJ2-5; TRBD2 is a possible D gene (6 bases). Germline CDR1 reads SGHRS; CDR2 reads YFSETQ. The CDR3 covers 13 residues. Trimming pared 4 bases from V and 5 bases from J, leaving 12 bases between. CDR3 residues: CASSLWRGETQYF. The CDR3 DNA follows: TGCGCCAGCAGCCTTTGGAGGGGTGAGACCCAGTACTTC.

The chain employs TRBV5-6 and TRBJ2-7; no clear D. V gave up 1 base and J gave up 0 bases, with 20 bases separating them. The CDR3 length is 18 residues. Germline loops: CDR1 SGHDT, CDR2 YYEEEE. In DNA, the CDR3 is TGTGCCAGCAGCTTGTCCCTACTAACGTCCGTTATCTCCTACGAGCAGTACTTC. This translates into CASSLSLLTSVISYEQYF.

The V gene is TRBV5-5, the J gene TRBJ2-2, with D possibly matching TRBD1 (6 bases). The CDR3 runs to 13 residues. Germline CDR1 reads SGHKS; CDR2 reads YYEKEE (reference sequence). V was shortened by 4 bases and J by 5 bases, with 9 bases between the two germline ends. For the CDR3, the DNA is TGTGCCAGCAGCCCCGGGACAACCGGGGAGCTGTTTTTT. Amino acid sequence: CASSPGTTGELFF.

The J gene is TRBJ1-5, the V gene TRBV6-4, with TRBD1 matching 7 bases. CDR1 is MRHNA and CDR2 is SNTAGT in the germline V gene. Trimming cost V 6 bases and J 0 bases; bases outside gene matches: 17. The CDR3 is 19 residues long. CDR3: CASSQWTGPLVYSNQPQHF. The CDR3 DNA sequence: TGTGCCAGCAGCCAATGGACAGGTCCTCTCGTTTATAGCAATCAGCCCCAGCATTTT.

The chain links TRBV5-6 to TRBJ1-1; a weak D match, TRBD1 (6 bases). The CDR3 contains 14 residues. Germline V gives CDR1 SGHDT, CDR2 YYEEEE. Deletions cut 3 bases from V and 4 bases from J, with 13 bases between. The CDR3, as DNA: TGTGCCAGCAGCTCGGACAGCCAGGGCACTGAAGCTTTCTTT. Its protein product is CASSSDSQGTEAFF.

This sequence joins TRBV5-1 and TRBJ1-2, with a tentative D call TRBD1 (5 bases). V lost 0 bases and J 5 bases, leaving 8 bases between the germline ends. Germline CDR1 SGHRS, CDR2 YFSETQ. The CDR3 covers 13 residues. The CDR3, as DNA: TGCGCCAGCAGCTTGGCCGGGGGGTATGGCTACACCTTC. Amino acids: CASSLAGGYGYTF.

The V and J genes are TRBV7-9 and TRBJ2-5; 7 bases map to TRBD1. The CDR3 has 14 residues. V was clipped by 3 bases and J by 4 bases; unmatched bases: 5. Germline V gene lookup returns CDR1 SEHNR and CDR2 FQNEAQ (reference sequence). CDR3 sequence reads: CASSFRQGRETQYF. CDR3 DNA sequence: TGTGCCAGCAGCTTTCGACAGGGTCGAGAGACCCAGTACTTC.